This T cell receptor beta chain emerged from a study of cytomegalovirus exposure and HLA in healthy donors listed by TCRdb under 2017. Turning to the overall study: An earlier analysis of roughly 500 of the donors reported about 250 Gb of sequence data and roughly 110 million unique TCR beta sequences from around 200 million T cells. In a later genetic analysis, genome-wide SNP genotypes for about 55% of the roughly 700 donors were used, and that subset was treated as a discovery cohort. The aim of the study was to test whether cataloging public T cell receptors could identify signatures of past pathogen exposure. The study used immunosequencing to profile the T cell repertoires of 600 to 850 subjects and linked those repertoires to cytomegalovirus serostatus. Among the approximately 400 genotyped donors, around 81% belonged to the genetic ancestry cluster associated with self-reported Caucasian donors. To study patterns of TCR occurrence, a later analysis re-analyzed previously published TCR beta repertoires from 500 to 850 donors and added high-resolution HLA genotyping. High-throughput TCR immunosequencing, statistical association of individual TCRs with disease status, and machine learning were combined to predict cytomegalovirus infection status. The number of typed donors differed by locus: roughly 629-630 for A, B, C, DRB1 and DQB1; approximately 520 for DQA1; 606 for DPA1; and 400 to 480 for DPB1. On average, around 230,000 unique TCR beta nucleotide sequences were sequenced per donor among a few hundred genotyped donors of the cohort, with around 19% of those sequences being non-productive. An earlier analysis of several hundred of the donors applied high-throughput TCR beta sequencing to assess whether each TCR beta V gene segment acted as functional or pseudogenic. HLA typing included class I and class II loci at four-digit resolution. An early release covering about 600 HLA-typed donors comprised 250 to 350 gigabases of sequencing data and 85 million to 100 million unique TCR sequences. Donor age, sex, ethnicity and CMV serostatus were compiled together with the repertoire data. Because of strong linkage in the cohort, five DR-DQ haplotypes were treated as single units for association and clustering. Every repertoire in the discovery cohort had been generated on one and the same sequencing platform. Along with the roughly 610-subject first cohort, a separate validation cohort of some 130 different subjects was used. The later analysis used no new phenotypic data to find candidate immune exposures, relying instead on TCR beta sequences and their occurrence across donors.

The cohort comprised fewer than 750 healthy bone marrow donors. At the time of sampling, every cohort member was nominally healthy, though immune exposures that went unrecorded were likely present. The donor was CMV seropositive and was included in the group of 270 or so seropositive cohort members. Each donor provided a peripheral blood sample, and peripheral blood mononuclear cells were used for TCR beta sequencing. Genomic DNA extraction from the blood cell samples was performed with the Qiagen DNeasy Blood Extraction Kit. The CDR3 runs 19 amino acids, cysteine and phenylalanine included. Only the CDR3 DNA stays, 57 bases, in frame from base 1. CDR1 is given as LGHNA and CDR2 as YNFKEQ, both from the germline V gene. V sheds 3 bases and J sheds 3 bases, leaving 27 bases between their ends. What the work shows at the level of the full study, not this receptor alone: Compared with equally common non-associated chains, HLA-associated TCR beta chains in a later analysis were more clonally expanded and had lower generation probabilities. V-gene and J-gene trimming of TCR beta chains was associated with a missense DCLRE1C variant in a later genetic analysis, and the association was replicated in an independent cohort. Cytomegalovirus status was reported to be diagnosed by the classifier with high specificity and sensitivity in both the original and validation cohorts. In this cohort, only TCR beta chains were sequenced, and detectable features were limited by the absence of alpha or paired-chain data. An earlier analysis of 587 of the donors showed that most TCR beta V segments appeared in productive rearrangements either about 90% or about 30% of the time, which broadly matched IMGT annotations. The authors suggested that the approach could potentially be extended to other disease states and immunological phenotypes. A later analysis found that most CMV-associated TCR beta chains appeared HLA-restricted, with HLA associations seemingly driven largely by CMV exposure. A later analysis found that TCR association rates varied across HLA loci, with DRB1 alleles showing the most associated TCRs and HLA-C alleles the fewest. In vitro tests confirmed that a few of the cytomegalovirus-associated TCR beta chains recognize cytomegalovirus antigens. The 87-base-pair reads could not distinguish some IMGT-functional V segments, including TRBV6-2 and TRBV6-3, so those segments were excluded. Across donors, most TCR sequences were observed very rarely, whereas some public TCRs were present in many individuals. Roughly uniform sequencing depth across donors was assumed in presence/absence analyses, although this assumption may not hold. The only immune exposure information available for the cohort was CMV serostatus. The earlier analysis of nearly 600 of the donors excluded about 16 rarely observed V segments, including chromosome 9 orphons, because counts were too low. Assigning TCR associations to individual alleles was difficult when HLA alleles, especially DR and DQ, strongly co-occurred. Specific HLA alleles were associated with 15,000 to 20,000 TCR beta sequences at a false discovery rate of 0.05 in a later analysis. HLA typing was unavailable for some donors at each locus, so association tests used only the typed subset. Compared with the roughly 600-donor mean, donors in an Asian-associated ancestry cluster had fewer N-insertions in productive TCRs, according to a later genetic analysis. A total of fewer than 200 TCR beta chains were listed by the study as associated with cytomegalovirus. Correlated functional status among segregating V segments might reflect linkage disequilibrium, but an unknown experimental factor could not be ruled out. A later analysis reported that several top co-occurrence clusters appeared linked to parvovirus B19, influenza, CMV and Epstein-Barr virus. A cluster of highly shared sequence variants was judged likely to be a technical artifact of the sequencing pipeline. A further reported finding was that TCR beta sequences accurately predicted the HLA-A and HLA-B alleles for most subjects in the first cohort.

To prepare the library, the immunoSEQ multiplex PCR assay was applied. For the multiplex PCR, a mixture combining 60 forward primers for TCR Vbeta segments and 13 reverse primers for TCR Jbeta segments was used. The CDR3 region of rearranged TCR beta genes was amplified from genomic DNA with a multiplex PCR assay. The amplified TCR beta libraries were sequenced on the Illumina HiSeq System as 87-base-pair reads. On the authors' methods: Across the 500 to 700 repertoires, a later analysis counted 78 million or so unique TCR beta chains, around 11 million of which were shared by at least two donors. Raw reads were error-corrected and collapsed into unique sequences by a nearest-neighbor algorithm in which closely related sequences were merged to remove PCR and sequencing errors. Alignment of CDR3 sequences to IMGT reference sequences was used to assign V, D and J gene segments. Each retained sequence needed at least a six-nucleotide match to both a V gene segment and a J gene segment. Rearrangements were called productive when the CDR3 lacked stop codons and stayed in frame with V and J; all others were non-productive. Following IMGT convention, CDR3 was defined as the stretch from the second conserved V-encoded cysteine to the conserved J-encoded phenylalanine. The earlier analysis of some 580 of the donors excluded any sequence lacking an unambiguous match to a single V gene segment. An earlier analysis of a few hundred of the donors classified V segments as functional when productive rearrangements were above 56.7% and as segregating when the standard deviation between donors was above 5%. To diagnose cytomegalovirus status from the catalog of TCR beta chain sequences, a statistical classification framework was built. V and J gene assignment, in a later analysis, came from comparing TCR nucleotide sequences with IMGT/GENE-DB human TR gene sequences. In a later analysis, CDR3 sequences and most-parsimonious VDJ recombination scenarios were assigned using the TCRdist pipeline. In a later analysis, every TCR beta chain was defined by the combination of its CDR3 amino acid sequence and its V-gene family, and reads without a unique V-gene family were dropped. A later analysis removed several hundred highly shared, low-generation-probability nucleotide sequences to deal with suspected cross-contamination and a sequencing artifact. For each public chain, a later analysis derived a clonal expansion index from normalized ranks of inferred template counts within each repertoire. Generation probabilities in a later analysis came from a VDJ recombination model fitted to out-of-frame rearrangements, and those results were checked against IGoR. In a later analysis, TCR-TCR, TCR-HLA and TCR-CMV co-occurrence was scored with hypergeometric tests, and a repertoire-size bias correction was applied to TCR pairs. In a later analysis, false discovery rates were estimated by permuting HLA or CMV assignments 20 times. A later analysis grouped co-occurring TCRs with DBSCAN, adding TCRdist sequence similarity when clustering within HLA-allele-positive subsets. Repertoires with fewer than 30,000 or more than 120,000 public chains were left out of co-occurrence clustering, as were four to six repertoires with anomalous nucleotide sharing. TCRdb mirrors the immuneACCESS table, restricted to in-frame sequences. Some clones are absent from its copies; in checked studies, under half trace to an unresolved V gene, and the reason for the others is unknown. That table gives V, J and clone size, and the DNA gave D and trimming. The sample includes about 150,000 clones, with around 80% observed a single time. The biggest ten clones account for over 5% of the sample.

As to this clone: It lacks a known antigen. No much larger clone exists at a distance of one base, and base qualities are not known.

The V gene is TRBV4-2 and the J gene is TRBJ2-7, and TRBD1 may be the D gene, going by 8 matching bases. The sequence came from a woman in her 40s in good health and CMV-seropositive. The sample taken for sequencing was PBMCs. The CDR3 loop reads CASSQNRDRLAGVGYEQYF. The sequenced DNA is TGTGCCAGCAGCCAGAACCGGGACAGGTTAGCGGGTGTTGGCTACGAGCAGTACTTC.